Included here is one T cell receptor (beta chain) sequence, with context. This entry comes from a study of blood T cell repertoires in COVID-19. Study-level information: There were acute and convalescent COVID-19 samples, and they came from the United States, Italy and Spain. Nucleic acid was either cDNA or gDNA, and it came from T cells, B-cell-depleted T cells, or PBMCs.

Per the original methods: Amplification with reference gene primers provided the estimates of nucleated cell counts. The method was immunoSEQ multiplex PCR; TCRdb's version includes in-frame clones alone and lacks a portion of them. V, J and clone size are taken as reported in that table, and D and trimming were inferred from the DNA itself. The sample yields 200,000 to 250,000 clones, around 83% seen once. V lost 3 bases and J 5 bases, leaving 14 bases between the germline ends. CDR1 is KGHSH, CDR2 LQKENI, per germline. The CDR3 is made up of 14 amino acids. Sequencing was carried out using peripheral blood. V gene TRBV18 combines with J gene TRBJ2-7; D call uncertain. The clonotype comes from a woman in her forties or fifties with acute or convalescent COVID-19. CDR3 bases: TGTGCCAGCTCACCTTCATGGCAGTCCAACGAGCAGTACTTC. Translating gives CASSPSWQSNEQYF.